This is a list of T cell receptor beta chains from one sample in a study of blood T cell repertoires in COVID-19. Sequencing used immunoSEQ multiplex PCR; TCRdb keeps in-frame clones, though not all of them. The sample lists about 140,000 clones, roughly 80% occurring once. Sequenced sample: peripheral blood. The source of these receptors is a human donor in a cohort sampled during active COVID-19. Both conserved end residues are trimmed from each CDR3. The order of the fields is V gene, CDR3 protein.

TRBV2 ASSEEKTNSYNSPLH
TRBV9 ASSANYGYT
TRBV6-2/TRBV6-3 ASRLESQYTGELF
TRBV5-1 ASSLGQLSYEQY
TRBV24-1 ATSGAGSSGELF
TRBV19 ASRVFPGQVYEQY
TRBV4-2 ASSQDEGIGELF
TRBV4-3 ASSQDLPRSQETQY
TRBV7-3 ASSLSVQETQY
TRBV29-1 SVGPGTGNEQF
TRBV5-1 ASSFQPGQGREDTQY
TRBV6-2/TRBV6-3 ASSYPLQGRNTEAF
TRBV6-1 ASSGGQGTSGANVLT
TRBV3-1/TRBV3-2 ASSQDVGNEQF
TRBV5-6 ASSSGTGGPYGYT
TRBV19 ASSIGLGQTYEQY
TRBV6-2/TRBV6-3 ASSTLNQPQH
TRBV30 AWSGDRDYEQY
TRBV7-8 ASGDWTGEANGYT
TRBV5-5 ASSLAATPSYNEQF
TRBV24-1 ATSDSDWTGVYNEQF
TRBV7-2 ASSLRRYEQY
TRBV11-3 ASSGGTGANNEQF
TRBV5-1 ASSLAPGGETQY
TRBV19 ASSIMGATLDEQF